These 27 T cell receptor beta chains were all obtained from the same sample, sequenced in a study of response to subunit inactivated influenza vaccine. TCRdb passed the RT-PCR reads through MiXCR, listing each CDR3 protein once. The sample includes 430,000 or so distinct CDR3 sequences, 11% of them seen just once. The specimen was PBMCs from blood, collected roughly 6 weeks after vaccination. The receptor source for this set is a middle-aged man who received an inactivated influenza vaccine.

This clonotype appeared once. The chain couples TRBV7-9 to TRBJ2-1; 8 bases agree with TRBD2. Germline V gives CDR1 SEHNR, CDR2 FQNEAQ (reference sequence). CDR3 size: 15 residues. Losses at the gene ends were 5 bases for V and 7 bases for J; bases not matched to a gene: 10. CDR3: CASSPSGSRENEQFF. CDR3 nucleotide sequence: TGTGCCAGCAGCCCAAGCGGGAGTCGTGAAAATGAGCAGTTCTTC.

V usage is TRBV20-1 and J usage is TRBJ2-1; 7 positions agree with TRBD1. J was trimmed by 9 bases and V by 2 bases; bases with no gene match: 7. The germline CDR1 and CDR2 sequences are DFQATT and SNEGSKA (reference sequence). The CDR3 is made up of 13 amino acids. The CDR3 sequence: CSARQGVRGEQFF. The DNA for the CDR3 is TGCAGTGCTAGACAGGGGGTTCGGGGTGAGCAGTTCTTC.

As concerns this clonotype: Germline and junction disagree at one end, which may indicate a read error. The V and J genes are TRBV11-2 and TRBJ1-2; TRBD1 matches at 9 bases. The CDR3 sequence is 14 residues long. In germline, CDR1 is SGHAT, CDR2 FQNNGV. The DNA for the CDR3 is TGTGCCAGCAGCTCCCGGATCGGGACAGGGAGGCCCCTCTTC. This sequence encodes CASSSRIGTGRPLF.

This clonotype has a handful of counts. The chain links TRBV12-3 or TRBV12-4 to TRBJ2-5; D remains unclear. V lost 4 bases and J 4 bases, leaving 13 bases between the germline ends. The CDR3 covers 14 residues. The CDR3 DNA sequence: TGTGCCAGCAGTTCAGACCACGCCCCAGAGACCCAGTACTTC. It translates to CASSSDHAPETQYF.

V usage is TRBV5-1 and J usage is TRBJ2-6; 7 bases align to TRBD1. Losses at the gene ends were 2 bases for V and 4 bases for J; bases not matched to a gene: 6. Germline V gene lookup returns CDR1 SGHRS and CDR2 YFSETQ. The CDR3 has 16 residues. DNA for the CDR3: TGCGCCAGCAGCTTATTACAGGGGACCGGGGCCAACGTCCTGACTTTC. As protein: CASSLLQGTGANVLTF.

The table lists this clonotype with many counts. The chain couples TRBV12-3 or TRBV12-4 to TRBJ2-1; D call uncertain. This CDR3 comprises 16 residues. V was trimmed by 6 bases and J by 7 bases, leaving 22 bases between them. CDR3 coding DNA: TGTGCCAGCAGCATAAGACACAGTAGCTTTTGGAATGAGCAGTTCTTC. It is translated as CASSIRHSSFWNEQFF.

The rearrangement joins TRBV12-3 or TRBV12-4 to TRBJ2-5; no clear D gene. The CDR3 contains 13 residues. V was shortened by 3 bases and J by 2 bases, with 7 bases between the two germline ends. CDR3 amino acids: CASSFSVQETQYF. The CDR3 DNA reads TGTGCCAGCAGTTTTTCGGTACAAGAGACCCAGTACTTC.

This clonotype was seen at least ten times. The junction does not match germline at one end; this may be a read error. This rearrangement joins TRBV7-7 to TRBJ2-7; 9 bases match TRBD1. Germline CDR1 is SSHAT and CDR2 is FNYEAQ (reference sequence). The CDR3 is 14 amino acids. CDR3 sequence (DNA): TGTGCTAGCAGCCCTGGGGGACAGGGCTACGAGCAGTACTTC. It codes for CASSPGGQGYEQYF. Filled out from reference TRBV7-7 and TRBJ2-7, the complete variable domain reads GAGVSQSPRYKVTKRGQDVTLRCDPISSHATLYWYQQALGQGPEFLTYFNYEAQPDKSGLPSDRFSAERPEGSISTLTIQRTEQRDSAMYRCASSPGGQGYEQYFGPGTRLTVT.

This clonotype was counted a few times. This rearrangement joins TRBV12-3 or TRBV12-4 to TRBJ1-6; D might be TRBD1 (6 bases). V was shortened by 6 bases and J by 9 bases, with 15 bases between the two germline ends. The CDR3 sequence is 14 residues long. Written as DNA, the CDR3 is TGTGCCAGCAGCCTGGGACACGGTCCTTCACCCCTCCACTTT. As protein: CASSLGHGPSPLHF.

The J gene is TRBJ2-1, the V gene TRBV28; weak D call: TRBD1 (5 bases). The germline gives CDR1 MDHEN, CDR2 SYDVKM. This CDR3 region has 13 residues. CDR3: CAPRAVPSNEQFF. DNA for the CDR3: TGTGCTCCCAGGGCAGTCCCCTCGAATGAGCAGTTCTTC.

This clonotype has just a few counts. CDR3 region: CASSYPQGIGYNEQFF. The DNA for the CDR3 is TGTGCCAGCAGTTACCCACAGGGGATAGGTTACAATGAGCAGTTCTTC. The rearrangement joins TRBV6-2 or TRBV6-3 to TRBJ2-1, with 7 bases lining up with TRBD1. Losses at the gene ends were 2 bases for V and 4 bases for J; bases not matched to a gene: 8. This CDR3 has 16 residues. Looked up from germline, CDR1 is MNHEY and CDR2 is SVGEGT.

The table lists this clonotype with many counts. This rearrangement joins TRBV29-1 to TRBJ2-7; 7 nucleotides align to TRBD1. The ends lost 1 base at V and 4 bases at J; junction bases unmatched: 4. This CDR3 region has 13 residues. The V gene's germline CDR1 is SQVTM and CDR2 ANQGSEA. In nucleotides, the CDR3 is TGCAGCGTTGAAGCAGGACAGGAGTACGAGCAGTACTTC. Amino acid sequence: CSVEAGQEYEQYF.

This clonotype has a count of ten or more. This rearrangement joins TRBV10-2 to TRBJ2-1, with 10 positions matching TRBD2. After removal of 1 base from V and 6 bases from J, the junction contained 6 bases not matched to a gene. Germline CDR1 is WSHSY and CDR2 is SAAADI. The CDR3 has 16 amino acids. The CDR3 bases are TGCGCCAGCAGTGAGTTCAGCGGGAGGGCCTCCAATGAGCAGTTCTTC. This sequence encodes CASSEFSGRASNEQFF.

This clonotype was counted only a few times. The CDR3 DNA reads as TGTGCCAGCAGAGCCCAGGGTGAGCAGTTCTTC. As protein: CASRAQGEQFF. This chain connects TRBV28 to TRBJ2-1; weak D call: TRBD1 (5 bases). CDR3 length equals 11 residues. Looked up from germline, CDR1 is MDHEN and CDR2 is SYDVKM. V lost 6 bases and J 9 bases, leaving 9 bases between the germline ends.

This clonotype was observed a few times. CDR3 sequence (DNA): TGCAGTGCTAGAGAGGCATTGAACACTGAAGCTTTCTTT. It encodes CSAREALNTEAFF. The rearrangement uses TRBV20-1 and TRBJ1-1; D call uncertain. The V gene's germline CDR1 is DFQATT and CDR2 SNEGSKA (reference sequence). The CDR3 runs to 13 residues. V was trimmed by 0 bases and J by 0 bases, leaving 5 bases between them.

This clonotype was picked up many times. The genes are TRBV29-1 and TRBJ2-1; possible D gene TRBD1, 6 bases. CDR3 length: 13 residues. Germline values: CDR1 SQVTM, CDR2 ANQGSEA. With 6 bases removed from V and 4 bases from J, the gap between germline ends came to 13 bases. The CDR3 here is CSVLKDSYNEQFF. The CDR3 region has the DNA TGCAGCGTGCTCAAGGACAGTTACAATGAGCAGTTCTTC.

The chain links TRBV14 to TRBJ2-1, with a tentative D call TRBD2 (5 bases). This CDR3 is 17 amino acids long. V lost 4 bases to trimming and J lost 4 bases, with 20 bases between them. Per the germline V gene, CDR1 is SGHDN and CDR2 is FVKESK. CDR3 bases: TGTGCCAGCAGCCGTGTACTTCATACGACGGGGTACAATGAGCAGTTCTTC. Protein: CASSRVLHTTGYNEQFF.

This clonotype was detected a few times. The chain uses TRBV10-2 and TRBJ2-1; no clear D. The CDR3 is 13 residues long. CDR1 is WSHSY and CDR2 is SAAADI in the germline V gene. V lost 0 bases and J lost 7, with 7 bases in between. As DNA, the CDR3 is TGCGCCAGCAGTGAGTCTGGGCGAAATGAGCAGTTCTTC. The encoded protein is CASSESGRNEQFF.

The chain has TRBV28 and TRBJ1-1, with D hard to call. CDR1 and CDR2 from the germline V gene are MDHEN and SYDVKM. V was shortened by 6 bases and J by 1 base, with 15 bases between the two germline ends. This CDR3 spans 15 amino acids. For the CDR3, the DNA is TGTGCCAGCAGCCCTGAGGCGGGCTCGAACACTGAAGCTTTCTTT. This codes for CASSPEAGSNTEAFF.

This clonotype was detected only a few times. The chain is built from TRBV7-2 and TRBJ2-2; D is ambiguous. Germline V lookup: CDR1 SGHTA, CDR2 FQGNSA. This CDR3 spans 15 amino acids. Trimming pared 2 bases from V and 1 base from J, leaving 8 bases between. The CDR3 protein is CASSLNDGNTGELFF. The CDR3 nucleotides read TGTGCCAGCAGCTTAAATGACGGGAACACCGGGGAGCTGTTTTTT.

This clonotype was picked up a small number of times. CDR3 region: CASSPRGALNTEAFF. CDR3 coding DNA: TGTGCCAGCAGCCCCAGGGGCGCTTTGAACACTGAAGCTTTCTTT. The V gene is TRBV7-9, the J gene TRBJ1-1; D is possibly TRBD1 (6 bases). The CDR3 is made up of 15 amino acids. The ends were cut back, 5 bases at V and 0 bases at J, with 13 bases in the middle. Per the germline V gene, CDR1 is SEHNR and CDR2 is FQNEAQ (reference sequence).

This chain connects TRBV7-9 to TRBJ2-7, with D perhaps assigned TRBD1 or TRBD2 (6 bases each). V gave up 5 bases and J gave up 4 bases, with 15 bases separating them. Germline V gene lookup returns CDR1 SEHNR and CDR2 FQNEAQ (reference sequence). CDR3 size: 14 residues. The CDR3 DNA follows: TGTGCCAGCAGCAGAGTGGGGGGCGGATACGAGCAGTACTTC. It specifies CASSRVGGGYEQYF. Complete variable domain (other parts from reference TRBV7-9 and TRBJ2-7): DTGVSQNPRHKITKRGQNVTFRCDPISEHNRLYWYRQTLGQGPEFLTYFQNEAQLEKSRLLSDRFSAERPKGSFSTLEIQRTEQGDSAMYLCASSRVGGGYEQYFGPGTRLTVT.

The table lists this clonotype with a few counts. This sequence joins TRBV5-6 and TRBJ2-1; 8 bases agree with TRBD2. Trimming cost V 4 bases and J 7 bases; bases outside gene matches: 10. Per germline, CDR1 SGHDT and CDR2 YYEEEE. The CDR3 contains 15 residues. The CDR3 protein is CASSDERESGNEQFF. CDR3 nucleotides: TGTGCCAGCAGCGACGAGCGGGAGTCGGGGAATGAGCAGTTCTTC.

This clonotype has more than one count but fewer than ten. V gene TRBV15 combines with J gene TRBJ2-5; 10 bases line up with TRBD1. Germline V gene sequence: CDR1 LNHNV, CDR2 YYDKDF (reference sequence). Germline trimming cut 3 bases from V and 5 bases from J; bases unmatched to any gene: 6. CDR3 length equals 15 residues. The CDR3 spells CATSSGTGEIETQYF. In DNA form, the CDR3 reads TGTGCCACCAGCAGCGGGACAGGGGAAATCGAGACCCAGTACTTC.

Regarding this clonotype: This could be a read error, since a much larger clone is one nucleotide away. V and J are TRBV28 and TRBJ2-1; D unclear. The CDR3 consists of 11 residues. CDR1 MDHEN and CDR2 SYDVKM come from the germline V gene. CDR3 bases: TGTGCCAGCAGCCCTAAGGATGAGCAGCTCTTC. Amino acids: CASSPKDEQLF.

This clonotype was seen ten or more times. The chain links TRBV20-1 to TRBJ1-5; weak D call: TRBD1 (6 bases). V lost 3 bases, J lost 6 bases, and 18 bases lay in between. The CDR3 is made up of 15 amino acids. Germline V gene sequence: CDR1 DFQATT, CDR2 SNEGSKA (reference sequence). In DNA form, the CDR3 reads TGCAGTGCTAGTGCTGTATTGGGGGCCGTTCAGCCCCAGCATTTT. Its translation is CSASAVLGAVQPQHF.

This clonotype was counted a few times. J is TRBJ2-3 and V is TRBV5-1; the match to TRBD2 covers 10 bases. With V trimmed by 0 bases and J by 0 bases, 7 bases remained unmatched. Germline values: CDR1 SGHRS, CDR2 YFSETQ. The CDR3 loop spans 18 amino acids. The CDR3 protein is CASSLGPSGGTSTDTQYF. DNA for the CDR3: TGCGCCAGCAGCTTGGGGCCTAGCGGGGGAACTAGCACAGATACGCAGTATTTT.